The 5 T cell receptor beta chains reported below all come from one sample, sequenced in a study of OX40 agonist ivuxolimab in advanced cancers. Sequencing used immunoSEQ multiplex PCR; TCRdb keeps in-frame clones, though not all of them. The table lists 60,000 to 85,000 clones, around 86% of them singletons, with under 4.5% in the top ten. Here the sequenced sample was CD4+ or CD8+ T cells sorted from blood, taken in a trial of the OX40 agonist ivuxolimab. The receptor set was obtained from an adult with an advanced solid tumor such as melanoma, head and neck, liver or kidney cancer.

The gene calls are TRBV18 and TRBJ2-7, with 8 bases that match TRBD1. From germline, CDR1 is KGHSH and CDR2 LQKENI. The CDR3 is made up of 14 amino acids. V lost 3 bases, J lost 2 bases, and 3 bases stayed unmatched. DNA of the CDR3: TGTGCCAGCTCACCTGGACAGGGTACCTACGAGCAGTACTTC. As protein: CASSPGQGTYEQYF.

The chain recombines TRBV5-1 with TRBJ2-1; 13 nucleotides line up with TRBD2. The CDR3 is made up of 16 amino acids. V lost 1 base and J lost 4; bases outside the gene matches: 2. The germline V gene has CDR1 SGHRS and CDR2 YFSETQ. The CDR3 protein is CASSLQLAGGYNEQFF. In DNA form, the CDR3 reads TGCGCCAGCAGCTTGCAACTAGCGGGAGGGTACAATGAGCAGTTCTTC.

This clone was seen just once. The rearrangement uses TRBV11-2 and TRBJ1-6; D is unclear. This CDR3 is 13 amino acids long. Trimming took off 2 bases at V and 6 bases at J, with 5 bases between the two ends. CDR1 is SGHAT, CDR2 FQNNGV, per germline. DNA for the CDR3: TGTGCCAGCAGCTTAAGGCCTAATTCACCCCTCCACTTT. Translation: CASSLRPNSPLHF.

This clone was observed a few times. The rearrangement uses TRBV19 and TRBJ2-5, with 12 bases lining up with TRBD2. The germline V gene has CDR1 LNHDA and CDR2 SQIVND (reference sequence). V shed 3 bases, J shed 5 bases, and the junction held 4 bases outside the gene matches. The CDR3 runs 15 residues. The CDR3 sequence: CASSILAGGLETQYF. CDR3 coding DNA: TGTGCCAGTAGTATTCTAGCGGGGGGGCTTGAGACCCAGTACTTC.

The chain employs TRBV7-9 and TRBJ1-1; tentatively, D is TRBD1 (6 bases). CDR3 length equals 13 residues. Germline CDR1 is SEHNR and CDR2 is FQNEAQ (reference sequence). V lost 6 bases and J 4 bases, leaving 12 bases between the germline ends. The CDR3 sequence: CASRNREGTEAFF. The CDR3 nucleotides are TGTGCCAGCAGAAACAGGGAGGGCACTGAAGCTTTCTTT.